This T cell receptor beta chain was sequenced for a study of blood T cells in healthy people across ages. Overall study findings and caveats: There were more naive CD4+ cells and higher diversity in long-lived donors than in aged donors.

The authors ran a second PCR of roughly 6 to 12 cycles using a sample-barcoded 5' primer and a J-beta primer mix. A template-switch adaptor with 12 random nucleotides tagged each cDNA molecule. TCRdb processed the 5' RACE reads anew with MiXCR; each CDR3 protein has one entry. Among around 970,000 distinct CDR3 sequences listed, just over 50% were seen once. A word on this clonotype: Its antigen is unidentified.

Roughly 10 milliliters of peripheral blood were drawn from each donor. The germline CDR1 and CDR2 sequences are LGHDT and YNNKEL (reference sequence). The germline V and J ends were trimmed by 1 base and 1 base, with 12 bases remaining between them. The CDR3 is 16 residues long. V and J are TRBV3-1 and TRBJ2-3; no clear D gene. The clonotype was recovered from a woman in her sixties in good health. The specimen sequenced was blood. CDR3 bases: TGTGCCAGCAGCCAAGGTCTACTGGGCGGCACAGATACGCAGTATTTT. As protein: CASSQGLLGGTDTQYF.